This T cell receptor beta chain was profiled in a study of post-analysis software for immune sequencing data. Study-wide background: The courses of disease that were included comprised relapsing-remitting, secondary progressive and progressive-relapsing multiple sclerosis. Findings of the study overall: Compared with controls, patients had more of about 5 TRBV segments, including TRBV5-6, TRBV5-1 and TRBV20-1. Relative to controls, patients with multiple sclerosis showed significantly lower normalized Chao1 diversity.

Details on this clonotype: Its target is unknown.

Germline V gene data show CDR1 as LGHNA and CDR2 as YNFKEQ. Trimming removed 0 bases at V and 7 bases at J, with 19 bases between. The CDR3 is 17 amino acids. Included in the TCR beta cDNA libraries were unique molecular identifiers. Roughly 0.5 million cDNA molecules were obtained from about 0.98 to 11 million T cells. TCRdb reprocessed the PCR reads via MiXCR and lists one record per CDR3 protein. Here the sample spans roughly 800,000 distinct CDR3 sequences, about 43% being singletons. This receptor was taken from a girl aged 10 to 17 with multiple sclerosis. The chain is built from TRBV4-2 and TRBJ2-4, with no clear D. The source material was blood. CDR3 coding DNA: TGTGCCAGCAGCCAAGAGGGTGGAGAATCCCGATTGAACATTCAGTACTTC. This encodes CASSQEGGESRLNIQYF.